This TCR beta chain was identified during a study of CD4+ T cells in melanoma. Study findings and constraints: Reportedly, melanoma neoantigen-specific CD4+ T cells showed varied differentiation states. A reported correlation linked neoantigen-specific CD4+ T cells to CD8+, macrophage and B cell function.

Assay: immunoSEQ multiplex PCR; the TCRdb copy retains only in-frame clones and omits some. The sample has around 50,000 clones, 89% seen once. Germline CDR1 reads SGHRS; CDR2 reads YFSETQ. V shed 0 bases and J shed 8 bases, with 15 bases lying between them. The CDR3 has 16 amino acids. Concerning this clone: The antigen is undetermined.

Sequencing was performed on peripheral blood. This TCR was recovered from a human donor with melanoma. This chain joins TRBV5-1 and TRBJ1-6, with D possibly TRBD1 on 5 matching bases. CDR3 loop: CASSLAGREGDSPLHF. The CDR3 DNA sequence: TGCGCCAGCAGCTTGGCGGGCAGGGAGGGAGATTCACCCCTCCACTTT.